These 3 T cell receptor beta chains were all obtained from the same sample, sequenced in a study of response to subunit inactivated influenza vaccine. Each CDR3 protein is one row after TCRdb ran MiXCR on the RT-PCR reads. Among about 570,000 distinct CDR3 sequences, over 9% were seen once, and the ten largest hold 8% to 13%. The same sample was also studied in work on T cells expressing NK-cell markers. This second study notes: The cDNA for TCR beta came from 5'RACE template switching with UMIs.

Sequencing used PBMCs from blood, obtained on the day of vaccination. These receptors were collected from a man between 50 and 59 years old who received an inactivated influenza vaccine.

This clonotype was observed many times. V is TRBV12-3 or TRBV12-4 and J is TRBJ2-7; a possible D gene is TRBD2 (6 bases). Deletions cut 3 bases from V and 4 bases from J, with 16 bases between. There are 15 residues in the CDR3. The CDR3: CASSLGGRTDYEQYF. In DNA, the CDR3 is TGTGCCAGCAGTTTGGGAGGCAGGACCGATTACGAGCAGTACTTC.

This clonotype was detected only a few times. V gene TRBV6-6 combines with J gene TRBJ2-2; D is uncertain. V gave up 7 bases and J gave up 6 bases, with 9 bases separating them. Germline CDR1 MNHNY, CDR2 SVGAGI (reference sequence). The CDR3 sequence is 12 residues long. CDR3 DNA sequence: TGTGCCAGCAAGCCGATAGCCGGGGAGCTGTTTTTT. Its protein product is CASKPIAGELFF.

In this sample, this clonotype turned up a few times. The CDR3 nucleotides read TGCGCCAGCAGCAGGTCCGGGACAGGGGGAGAAGAAGCTTTCTTT. Protein sequence: CASSRSGTGGEEAFF. The rearrangement joins TRBV5-1 to TRBJ1-1; 11 bases fit TRBD1. The V and J ends lost 4 bases and 8 bases, in that order; junction bases with no gene match: 10. Germline CDR1 is SGHRS and CDR2 is YFSETQ. The CDR3 runs to 15 residues.